This entry lists 30 T cell receptor beta chains sequenced from one sample in a study of blood T cells in healthy people across ages. A sample-barcoded 5' primer and a J-beta primer mix were used in a second PCR of roughly 7 to 11 cycles. Via MiXCR, TCRdb re-called the 5' RACE reads, giving one row per CDR3 protein. The table includes 550,000 to 750,000 distinct CDR3 sequences, around 20% detected once. The sequencing sample was made of blood. The receptors originated from a man between 65 and 85 years old in good health.

This clonotype was counted a few times. The chain has TRBV18 and TRBJ2-6; D may be TRBD1 (7 bases). This CDR3 region has 18 residues. Per germline, CDR1 KGHSH and CDR2 LQKENI. V lost 3 bases and J lost 1, with 16 bases in between. The CDR3, as DNA: TGTGCCAGCTCACCCGTTACTCAGGGGGGATCTGGGGCCAACGTCCTGACTTTC. As protein: CASSPVTQGGSGANVLTF.

V and J are TRBV25-1 and TRBJ1-2, with a possible D match to TRBD1 (5 bases). Trimming removed 4 bases at V and 4 bases at J, with 10 bases between. Germline V lookup: CDR1 MGHDK, CDR2 SYGVNS. CDR3 length: 13 amino acids. This CDR3 reads CASSGLGVYGYTF. CDR3 bases: TGTGCCAGCAGTGGCCTGGGGGTCTATGGCTACACCTTC.

The chain carries TRBV2 and TRBJ2-5, with D possibly matching TRBD2 (6 bases). Germline CDR1 SNHLY, CDR2 FYNNEI. V gave up 7 bases and J gave up 2 bases, with 17 bases separating them. CDR3 length equals 15 residues. Here the CDR3 reads CASIQESGYQETQYF. The DNA of the CDR3 is TGTGCCAGCATACAAGAGAGCGGGTATCAAGAGACCCAGTACTTC.

This clonotype was detected many times. The chain is built from TRBV5-1 and TRBJ2-4, with 12 bases lining up with TRBD2. V was clipped by 3 bases and J by 4 bases; unmatched bases: 5. CDR3 size: 16 residues. The germline V gene encodes CDR1 SGHRS and CDR2 YFSETQ. CDR3 nucleotides: TGCGCCAGCAGCTCGGGACTAGCGGGCGGGAAAAACATTCAGTACTTC. The encoded protein is CASSSGLAGGKNIQYF. Full variable domain (outside the CDR3, taken from reference TRBV5-1 and TRBJ2-4): KAGVTQTPRYLIKTRGQQVTLSCSPISGHRSVSWYQQTPGQGLQFLFEYFSETQRNKGNFPGRFSGRQFSNSRSEMNVSTLELGDSALYLCASSSGLAGGKNIQYFGAGTRLSVL.

This clonotype was found a few times. In DNA form, the CDR3 reads TGCGCCAGCAGCTTGGATCCAGGGAACTATGGCTACACCTTC. It translates to CASSLDPGNYGYTF. The chain has TRBV5-1 and TRBJ1-2; a weak D match, TRBD1 (5 bases). Between the trimmed V and J ends, which lost 0 bases and 2 bases, there was a span of 8 bases. This CDR3 has 14 residues. Germline CDR1 reads SGHRS; CDR2 reads YFSETQ.

The rearrangement links TRBV25-1 to TRBJ2-2, with a possible D match to TRBD1 (5 bases). V was clipped by 10 bases and J by 0 bases, with 12 bases between them. Germline CDR1 is MGHDK and CDR2 is SYGVNS. CDR3 length equals 14 residues. Written as DNA, the CDR3 is TGTGCCACCATAGGGGCCACGAACACCGGGGAGCTGTTTTTT. Translating it yields CATIGATNTGELFF.

Many counts were recorded for this clonotype. The chain recombines TRBV7-9 with TRBJ2-5; no definite D call. CDR3 length equals 15 residues. The V gene's germline CDR1 is SEHNR and CDR2 FQNEAQ (reference sequence). Trimming stripped 2 bases from V and 4 bases from J, with 14 bases between. The CDR3: CASSLSRAAPETQYF. CDR3 DNA sequence: TGTGCCAGCAGCTTAAGCCGAGCCGCCCCAGAGACCCAGTACTTC.

This clonotype was detected a few times. In DNA form, the CDR3 reads TGTGCCAGCAGCTTAGCCCCAGAGACAGATACGCAGTATTTT. This gives the protein CASSLAPETDTQYF. This chain uses TRBV7-2 with TRBJ2-3, with D unresolved. Germline CDR1 SGHTA, CDR2 FQGNSA. Trimming left V 0 bases short and J 3 bases short, with 7 bases between. The CDR3 spans 14 residues. The full variable domain, its missing parts supplied by reference TRBV7-2 and TRBJ2-3, is GAGVSQSPSNKVTEKGKDVELRCDPISGHTALYWYRQSLGQGLEFLIYFQGNSAPDKSGLPSDRFSAERTGGSVSTLTIQRTQQEDSAVYLCASSLAPETDTQYFGPGTRLTVL.

Many counts were recorded for this clonotype. The chain carries TRBV15 and TRBJ1-3, with D maybe TRBD1 (5 bases). This CDR3 is 18 amino acids long. CDR1 is LNHNV and CDR2 is YYDKDF in the germline V gene (reference sequence). V was pared by 0 bases and J by 1 base, with 16 bases between. CDR3 amino acids: CATSRDRGTVISGNTIYF. For the CDR3, the DNA is TGTGCCACCAGCAGAGATCGCGGGACGGTAATTTCTGGAAACACCATATATTTT.

Note on this clonotype: The conserved final phenylalanine or tryptophan is absent from the CDR3, which likely points to a read error. No DNA is shown, since the ends of the CDR3 on it are uncertain; the CDR3 is the one TCRdb lists. V usage is TRBV12-3 or TRBV12-4 and J usage is TRBJ2-3. The CDR3 spans 11 amino acids, including both terminal residues. The CDR3 loop reads CARGSADTQYS.

V usage is TRBV7-2 and J usage is TRBJ1-6, with D possibly TRBD1 on 5 matching bases. Germline-derived CDR1 and CDR2 are SGHTA and FQGNSA. Trimming removed 3 bases from V and 6 bases from J, with 12 bases in between. The CDR3 sequence is 15 residues long. CDR3 sequence: CASSFAGTFNSPLHF. DNA for the CDR3: TGTGCCAGCAGCTTTGCAGGGACTTTTAATTCACCCCTCCACTTT.

The chain carries TRBV13 and TRBJ1-4, with no clear D. Trimming pared 0 bases from V and 2 bases from J, leaving 13 bases between. Germline CDR1 PRHDT, CDR2 FYEKMQ (reference sequence). CDR3 size: 17 residues. In DNA form, the CDR3 reads TGTGCCAGCAGCTTAGGCCTACCGGGGTCGACTAATGAAAAACTGTTTTTT. Protein: CASSLGLPGSTNEKLFF.

Here the CDR3 DNA reads TGTGCCAGCAGGCCGGGGAACACTGAAGCTTTCTTT. This encodes CASRPGNTEAFF. J is TRBJ1-1 and V is TRBV2, with D unclear. This CDR3 is built from 12 residues. V lost 6 bases and J 1 base, leaving 6 bases between the germline ends. Germline assignment: CDR1 SNHLY and CDR2 FYNNEI. Supplemented by reference TRBV2 and TRBJ1-1, the full variable domain reads EPEVTQTPSHQVTQMGQEVILRCVPISNHLYFYWYRQILGQKVEFLVSFYNNEISEKSEIFDDQFSVERPDGSNFTLKIRSTKLEDSAMYFCASRPGNTEAFFGQGTRLTVV.

This clonotype was counted only a few times. The chain carries TRBV25-1 and TRBJ2-7; D is ambiguous. V lost 6 bases to trimming and J lost 2 bases, with 8 bases between them. This CDR3 comprises 12 residues. Germline CDR1 reads MGHDK; CDR2 reads SYGVNS. CDR3 bases: TGTGCCAGCAGCGATAACCCCTACGAGCAGTACTTC. It encodes CASSDNPYEQYF.

The chain carries TRBV7-9 and TRBJ2-5; TRBD2 matches at 8 bases. The end of the DNA is better explained by TRBJ2-7, so the J call may be wrong. The CDR3 length is 16 residues. The germline gives CDR1 SEHNR, CDR2 FQNEAQ (reference sequence). The CDR3, as DNA: TGTGCCAGCAGCTTAACAGCGGGAGTCTCTCTGATCGAGCAGTACTTC. It is translated as CASSLTAGVSLIEQYF.

This clonotype was picked up a small number of times. The rearrangement joins TRBV3-1 to TRBJ2-1; 7 bases align to TRBD2. The junction had 7 bases not matched to a gene; V was cut back by 1 base and J by 7 bases. The CDR3 is made up of 15 amino acids. Germline V CDR1 and CDR2: LGHDT, YNNKEL (reference sequence). The chain's CDR3 is CASSQAGGEGNEQFF. CDR3 DNA: TGTGCCAGCAGCCAAGCGGGGGGAGAGGGGAATGAGCAGTTCTTC.

Regarding this clonotype: Mismatch with germline at one junction end may stem from a read error. The chain carries TRBV28 and TRBJ2-5, with 12 nucleotides matching TRBD2. The J call is in doubt because the DNA end fits TRBJ2-7 better. Looked up from germline, CDR1 is MDHEN and CDR2 is SYDVKM. The CDR3 has 15 amino acids. CDR3 protein: CANSSRLAGVYEQYF. The DNA of the CDR3 is TGTGCCAACAGTTCGCGACTAGCGGGAGTCTACGAGCAGTACTTC.

This clonotype was recorded a few times. The chain employs TRBV28 and TRBJ1-1; 7 bases are shared with TRBD1. V dropped 2 bases and J dropped 1; count of bases not matched to a gene: 7. Germline V gene data show CDR1 as MDHEN and CDR2 as SYDVKM. CDR3 size: 16 residues. The CDR3 protein is CASSLTGQARNTEAFF. CDR3 coding DNA: TGTGCCAGCAGTTTAACCGGACAGGCGCGGAACACTGAAGCTTTCTTT. The whole variable domain, remainder taken from reference TRBV28 and TRBJ1-1, is DVKVTQSSRYLVKRTGEKVFLECVQDMDHENMFWYRQDPGLGLRLIYFSYDVKMKEKGDIPEGYSVSREKKERFSLILESASTNQTSMYLCASSLTGQARNTEAFFGQGTRLTVV.

CDR3 DNA sequence: TGCAGTGCCCCTGACGGACCGGACATTCAGTACTTC. Its protein product is CSAPDGPDIQYF. The genes are TRBV20-1 and TRBJ2-4; D remains ambiguous. This CDR3 comprises 12 residues. The V and J ends lost 6 bases and 8 bases respectively, with 14 bases between them. The germline CDR1 and CDR2 sequences are DFQATT and SNEGSKA (reference sequence).

This sequence joins TRBV28 and TRBJ2-5, with D possibly being TRBD2 (6 bases). This CDR3 comprises 15 residues. Trimming cost V 0 bases and J 5 bases, with 13 bases left between them. Germline values: CDR1 MDHEN, CDR2 SYDVKM. CDR3 bases: TGTGCCAGCAGTTTATGGGGGGGAGGTAGGGAGACCCAGTACTTC. This sequence encodes CASSLWGGGRETQYF.

This clonotype was picked up a small number of times. This sequence joins TRBV6-2 or TRBV6-3 and TRBJ2-3; 11 bases agree with TRBD2. V dropped 6 bases and J dropped 2; count of bases not matched to a gene: 13. In germline, CDR1 is MNHEY, CDR2 SVGEGT. The CDR3 is made up of 18 amino acids. The CDR3 sequence: CASRPLAGELQNTDTQYF. The CDR3 DNA reads TGTGCCAGCAGACCACTAGCGGGAGAGCTTCAAAACACAGATACGCAGTATTTT.

This clonotype was observed a handful of times. The chain combines TRBV5-1 with TRBJ1-2; no reliable D call. Per germline, CDR1 SGHRS and CDR2 YFSETQ. This CDR3 spans 15 amino acids. Trimming cost V 1 base and J 2 bases, with 12 bases left between them. CDR3 amino acids: CASSLNVGLNYGYTF. Here the CDR3 DNA reads TGCGCCAGCAGCTTGAATGTGGGCTTAAACTATGGCTACACCTTC.

This clonotype was recorded only once. The CDR3 nucleotides are TGTGCCAGCAGTACCCTTTTCAGTCAGAGCTACGAGCAGTACTTC. Translation: CASSTLFSQSYEQYF. The chain joins TRBV28 to TRBJ2-7; D is unclear. Per the germline V gene, CDR1 is MDHEN and CDR2 is SYDVKM. V was cut by 5 bases and J by 3 bases, with 17 bases left in between. The CDR3 sequence is 15 residues long. Full variable domain (missing parts from reference TRBV28 and TRBJ2-7): DVKVTQSSRYLVKRTGEKVFLECVQDMDHENMFWYRQDPGLGLRLIYFSYDVKMKEKGDIPEGYSVSREKKERFSLILESASTNQTSMYLCASSTLFSQSYEQYFGPGTRLTVT.

The sample holds a few counts of this clonotype. The chain employs TRBV7-2 and TRBJ2-7; 7 positions agree with TRBD2. The CDR3 loop spans 15 amino acids. Germline CDR1 and CDR2: SGHTA and FQGNSA. The V gene end was trimmed by 1 base and the J gene end by 3 bases; junction bases not matched to a gene: 6. Here the CDR3 DNA reads TGTGCCAGCAGCTTAGGGCTAGCGGAGGGCTACGAGCAGTACTTC. This gives the protein CASSLGLAEGYEQYF.

The chain couples TRBV7-2 to TRBJ2-5; no reliable D call. Trimming took off 5 bases at V and 4 bases at J, with 11 bases between the two ends. CDR3 size: 13 residues. From germline, CDR1 is SGHTA and CDR2 FQGNSA. CDR3 amino acids: CASSAHGPETQYF. CDR3 DNA: TGTGCCAGCAGCGCCCATGGTCCAGAGACCCAGTACTTC.

A few counts support this clonotype. J is TRBJ2-1 and V is TRBV20-1; D unclear. Per the germline V gene, CDR1 is DFQATT and CDR2 is SNEGSKA (reference sequence). V lost 6 bases and J 2 bases, leaving 8 bases between the germline ends. The CDR3 loop spans 12 amino acids. CDR3 coding DNA: TGCAGTGCCGCCCTAGCCTACAATGAGCAGTTCTTC. Its translation is CSAALAYNEQFF.

V is TRBV24-1 and J is TRBJ2-2, with TRBD2 matching over 9 bases. The CDR3 covers 16 residues. V trimming: 4 bases; J trimming: 5 bases; junction bases outside the gene matches: 7. The V gene's germline CDR1 is KGHDR and CDR2 SFDVKD. The DNA for the CDR3 is TGTGCCACCAGTGAGGTTAGCGGGAGCGTTACCGGGGAGCTGTTTTTT. Protein product: CATSEVSGSVTGELFF.

This clonotype was picked up a small number of times. The chain employs TRBV20-1 and TRBJ2-3; 13 positions agree with TRBD2. The CDR3 is 14 amino acids. Germline assignment: CDR1 DFQATT and CDR2 SNEGSKA (reference sequence). The ends lost 4 bases at V and 4 bases at J; junction bases unmatched: 2. CDR3 nucleotide sequence: TGCAGTGCTACGGGACTAGCGGGACCAGATACGCAGTATTTT. Protein sequence: CSATGLAGPDTQYF.

As regards this clonotype: A much larger clone is a single base away; this may be a read error. This rearrangement joins TRBV18 to TRBJ1-2; perhaps TRBD1 as D (5 bases). Per the germline V gene, CDR1 is KGHSH and CDR2 is LQKENI. The CDR3 covers 14 residues. The CDR3 DNA reads TGTGCCAGCTCACCAGGGGCGAATAACTATGGCTGCACCTTC. Translated, it gives CASSPGANNYGCTF.

This clonotype has just a few counts. V gene TRBV7-9 combines with J gene TRBJ2-2; tentative D call: TRBD1 (5 bases). The ends were cut back, 3 bases at V and 8 bases at J, with 13 bases in the middle. The germline gives CDR1 SEHNR, CDR2 FQNEAQ (reference sequence). The CDR3 spans 14 residues. CDR3 sequence reads: CASSFQTVQGELFF. The CDR3 DNA follows: TGTGCCAGCAGCTTCCAGACAGTTCAGGGGGAGCTGTTTTTT.